The rows below give T cell receptor beta chains drawn from one sample of a study of cytomegalovirus exposure and HLA in healthy donors. Sequencing used immunoSEQ multiplex PCR; TCRdb keeps in-frame clones, though not all of them. The sample holds under 90,000 clones. Sequenced sample: PBMCs. The source of these receptors is a man in his fifties in good health and CMV-seropositive. Both conserved end residues are part of each CDR3. Each record gives: D gene, J gene, V gene, CDR3 protein, CDR3 DNA. The D gene is left open where the match is weak.

d_call: TRBD1
j_call: TRBJ2-5
v_call: TRBV10-3
cdr3_aa: CAIRGQGQETQYF
cdr3_nt: TGTGCCATCAGAGGACAGGGTCAAGAGACCCAGTACTTC

d_call: -
j_call: TRBJ2-7
v_call: TRBV2
cdr3_aa: CASSEALQEPEQYF
cdr3_nt: TGTGCCAGCAGTGAAGCGCTCCAGGAACCGGAACAGTACTTC

d_call: -
j_call: TRBJ1-6
v_call: TRBV7-8
cdr3_aa: CASSLGQLNSPLHF
cdr3_nt: TGTGCCAGCAGCTTAGGGCAGTTAAATTCACCCCTCCACTTT

d_call: -
j_call: TRBJ1-5
v_call: TRBV12-5
cdr3_aa: CASGLGVASNQPQHF
cdr3_nt: TGTGCTAGTGGTTTGGGGGTAGCGAGCAATCAGCCCCAGCATTTT

d_call: TRBD2
j_call: TRBJ2-1
v_call: TRBV5-4
cdr3_aa: CASSRGGLAGNYEQFF
cdr3_nt: TGTGCCAGCAGCCGGGGGGGGCTAGCGGGAAACTATGAGCAGTTCTTC

d_call: -
j_call: TRBJ1-2
v_call: TRBV6-5
cdr3_aa: CASSYGGSNYGYTF
cdr3_nt: TGTGCCAGCAGTTACGGGGGGTCTAACTATGGCTACACCTTC

d_call: -
j_call: TRBJ1-2
v_call: TRBV4-3
cdr3_aa: CASSRGGENYGYTF
cdr3_nt: TGCGCCAGCAGCCGCGGGGGAGAGAACTATGGCTACACCTTC

d_call: -
j_call: TRBJ1-1
v_call: TRBV19
cdr3_aa: CASSLQGNTEAFF
cdr3_nt: TGTGCCAGTAGCCTACAGGGAAACACTGAAGCTTTCTTT

d_call: -
j_call: TRBJ1-6
v_call: TRBV7-9
cdr3_aa: CASSLMEAAGALHF
cdr3_nt: TGTGCCAGCAGCTTAATGGAGGCGGCCGGAGCCCTCCACTTT

d_call: TRBD2
j_call: TRBJ2-3
v_call: TRBV19
cdr3_aa: CASRRTSGFRTDTQYF
cdr3_nt: TGTGCCAGTAGAAGGACTAGCGGGTTCCGCACAGATACGCAGTATTTT

d_call: -
j_call: TRBJ2-2
v_call: TRBV9
cdr3_aa: CASSVGGSSGNTGELFF
cdr3_nt: TGTGCCAGCAGCGTAGGGGGGAGTAGCGGGAACACCGGGGAGCTGTTTTTT

d_call: TRBD2
j_call: TRBJ2-2
v_call: TRBV19
cdr3_aa: CASRGLAGAGELFF
cdr3_nt: TGTGCCAGTAGAGGACTAGCGGGAGCCGGGGAGCTGTTTTTT

d_call: TRBD2
j_call: TRBJ2-5
v_call: TRBV9
cdr3_aa: CASSAGLAMETQYF
cdr3_nt: TGTGCCAGCAGCGCGGGACTAGCGATGGAGACCCAGTACTTC

d_call: TRBD2
j_call: TRBJ2-1
v_call: TRBV7-9
cdr3_aa: CASSRPGLAGEGEQFF
cdr3_nt: TGTGCCAGCAGCCGTCCGGGACTAGCGGGAGAGGGTGAGCAGTTCTTC

d_call: -
j_call: TRBJ2-1
v_call: TRBV7-9
cdr3_aa: CASSPGLLGQSYNEQFF
cdr3_nt: TGTGCCAGCAGCCCCGGACTTCTAGGACAGTCCTACAATGAGCAGTTCTTC

d_call: -
j_call: TRBJ2-1
v_call: TRBV5-4
cdr3_aa: CASTPSYGRDYEQFF
cdr3_nt: TGTGCCAGCACCCCATCCTACGGGAGAGATTATGAGCAGTTCTTC

d_call: TRBD2
j_call: TRBJ2-7
v_call: TRBV7-2
cdr3_aa: CASSYGLAGPQGEQYF
cdr3_nt: TGTGCCAGCAGCTACGGACTAGCGGGGCCCCAGGGGGAGCAGTACTTC

d_call: TRBD2
j_call: TRBJ2-5
v_call: TRBV18
cdr3_aa: CASSLAGPQETQYF
cdr3_nt: TGTGCCAGTTCACTAGCGGGTCCCCAAGAGACCCAGTACTTC

d_call: TRBD1
j_call: TRBJ1-2
v_call: TRBV18
cdr3_aa: CASSPRDRDGYTF
cdr3_nt: TGTGCCAGCTCACCACGGGACAGGGATGGCTACACCTTC

d_call: -
j_call: TRBJ2-7
v_call: TRBV4-3
cdr3_aa: CASSQLTAYEQYF
cdr3_nt: TGCGCCAGCAGCCAACTTACAGCCTACGAGCAGTACTTC

d_call: TRBD1
j_call: TRBJ2-7
v_call: TRBV5-1
cdr3_aa: CASSLNSLDRYEQYF
cdr3_nt: TGCGCCAGCAGCTTGAATAGCTTGGACAGGTACGAGCAGTACTTC

d_call: -
j_call: TRBJ2-2
v_call: TRBV7-8
cdr3_aa: CASSPMPRELTGELFF
cdr3_nt: TGTGCCAGCAGCCCGATGCCCCGGGAGCTCACCGGGGAGCTGTTTTTT

d_call: -
j_call: TRBJ2-7
v_call: TRBV19
cdr3_aa: CASRRDFGSEQYF
cdr3_nt: TGTGCCAGTAGACGCGACTTTGGATCCGAGCAGTACTTC

d_call: -
j_call: TRBJ1-5
v_call: TRBV19
cdr3_aa: CASSIGGPQHF
cdr3_nt: TGTGCCAGTAGTATCGGGGGGCCCCAGCATTTT

d_call: TRBD2
j_call: TRBJ2-3
v_call: TRBV28
cdr3_aa: CASSLLSGGTDTQYF
cdr3_nt: TGTGCCAGCAGCCTTCTAAGCGGGGGAACAGATACGCAGTATTTT

d_call: -
j_call: TRBJ1-2
v_call: TRBV4-1
cdr3_aa: CASSPSQANYGYTF
cdr3_nt: TGCGCCAGCAGCCCCTCACAGGCTAACTATGGCTACACCTTC

d_call: TRBD2
j_call: TRBJ2-1
v_call: TRBV29-1
cdr3_aa: CSVVGLAGGRSSYNEQFF
cdr3_nt: TGCAGCGTTGTCGGACTAGCGGGAGGGCGGAGCTCCTACAATGAGCAGTTCTTC

d_call: -
j_call: TRBJ1-2
v_call: TRBV29-1
cdr3_aa: CSVEDRVANYGYTF
cdr3_nt: TGCAGCGTTGAAGACAGGGTTGCTAACTATGGCTACACCTTC

d_call: -
j_call: TRBJ1-2
v_call: TRBV5-1
cdr3_aa: CASSYGRWPGVGYTF
cdr3_nt: TGCGCCAGCAGCTACGGTCGGTGGCCGGGGGTTGGCTACACCTTC

d_call: -
j_call: TRBJ2-6
v_call: TRBV6-1
cdr3_aa: CASSLDSSGANVLTF
cdr3_nt: TGTGCCAGCAGTCTGGACAGCTCTGGGGCCAACGTCCTGACTTTC

d_call: -
j_call: TRBJ1-3
v_call: TRBV7-9
cdr3_aa: CASSATFSSGNTIYF
cdr3_nt: TGTGCCAGCAGCGCGACATTCTCCTCTGGAAACACCATATATTTT

d_call: TRBD2
j_call: TRBJ2-1
v_call: TRBV30
cdr3_aa: CAWTGTSGIFEQFF
cdr3_nt: TGTGCCTGGACCGGGACTAGCGGGATTTTTGAGCAGTTCTTC

d_call: TRBD1
j_call: TRBJ1-1
v_call: TRBV19
cdr3_aa: CASSNRGGHGGPFF
cdr3_nt: TGTGCCAGTAGTAATCGAGGGGGCCACGGGGGACCTTTCTTT

d_call: TRBD1
j_call: TRBJ2-3
v_call: TRBV29-1
cdr3_aa: CSGRTGSTTDTQYF
cdr3_nt: TGCAGCGGTCGGACAGGAAGCACCACAGATACGCAGTATTTT

d_call: -
j_call: TRBJ1-1
v_call: TRBV27
cdr3_aa: CASSARWGRPMNTEAFF
cdr3_nt: TGTGCCAGCAGTGCCCGGTGGGGCCGGCCAATGAACACTGAAGCTTTCTTT

d_call: TRBD2
j_call: TRBJ2-7
v_call: TRBV7-9
cdr3_aa: CASSWGLAGNEQYF
cdr3_nt: TGTGCCAGCAGCTGGGGACTAGCGGGAAACGAGCAGTACTTC

d_call: -
j_call: TRBJ1-1
v_call: TRBV27
cdr3_aa: CASMRVDRTRPEAFF
cdr3_nt: TGTGCCAGCATGCGGGTGGACAGAACGCGCCCTGAAGCTTTCTTT